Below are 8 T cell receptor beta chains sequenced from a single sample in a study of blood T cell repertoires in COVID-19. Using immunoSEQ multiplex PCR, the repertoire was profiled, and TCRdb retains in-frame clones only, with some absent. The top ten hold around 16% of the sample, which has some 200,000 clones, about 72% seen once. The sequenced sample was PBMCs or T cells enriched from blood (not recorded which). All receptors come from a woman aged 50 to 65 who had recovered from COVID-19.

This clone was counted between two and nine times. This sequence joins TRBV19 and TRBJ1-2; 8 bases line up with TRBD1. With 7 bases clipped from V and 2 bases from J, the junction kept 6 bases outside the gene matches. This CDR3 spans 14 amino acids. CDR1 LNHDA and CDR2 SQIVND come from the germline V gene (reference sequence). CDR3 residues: CASKNTGGNYGYTF. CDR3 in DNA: TGTGCCAGTAAGAATACAGGGGGGAACTATGGCTACACCTTC. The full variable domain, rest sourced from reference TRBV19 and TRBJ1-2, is DGGITQSPKYLFRKEGQNVTLSCEQNLNHDAMYWYRQDPGQGLRLIYYSQIVNDFQKGDIAEGYSVSREKKESFPLTVTSAQKNPTAFYLCASKNTGGNYGYTFGSGTRLTVV.

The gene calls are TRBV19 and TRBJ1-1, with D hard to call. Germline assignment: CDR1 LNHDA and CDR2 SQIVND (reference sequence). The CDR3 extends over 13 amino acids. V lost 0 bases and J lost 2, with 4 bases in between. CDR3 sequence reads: CASSIDINTEAFF. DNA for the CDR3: TGTGCCAGTAGTATAGACATCAACACTGAAGCTTTCTTT.

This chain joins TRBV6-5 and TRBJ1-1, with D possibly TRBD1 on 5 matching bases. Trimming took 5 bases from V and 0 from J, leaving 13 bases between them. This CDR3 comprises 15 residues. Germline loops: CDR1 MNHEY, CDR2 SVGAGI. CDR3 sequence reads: CASSPSGGLNTEAFF. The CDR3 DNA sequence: TGTGCCAGCAGTCCCTCCGGGGGGTTGAACACTGAAGCTTTCTTT.

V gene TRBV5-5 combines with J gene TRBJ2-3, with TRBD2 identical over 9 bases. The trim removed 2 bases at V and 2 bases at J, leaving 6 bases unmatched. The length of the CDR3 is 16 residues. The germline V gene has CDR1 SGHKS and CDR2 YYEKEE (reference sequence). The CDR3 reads CASSFGGRGPTDTQYF. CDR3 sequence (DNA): TGTGCCAGCAGCTTTGGCGGGAGGGGCCCCACAGATACGCAGTATTTT.

In nucleotides, the CDR3 is TGTGCCAGCAGCCCCCGACAGGTTTCGTATGGCTACACCTTC. It specifies CASSPRQVSYGYTF. V is TRBV3-1 (or the pseudogene TRBV3-2) and J is TRBJ1-2; possible D gene TRBD1, 6 bases. Trimming took 4 bases from V and 5 from J, leaving 14 bases between them. The CDR3 runs to 14 residues. From germline, CDR1 is LGHDT and CDR2 YNNKEL (reference sequence).

For the CDR3, the DNA is TGTGCCAGCAGCTTAGGTACAGTAGTCTCTGGAAACACCATATATTTT. Its protein product is CASSLGTVVSGNTIYF. J is TRBJ1-3 and V is TRBV11-2; D ambiguous. Trimming removed 1 base at V and 0 bases at J, with 10 bases between. This CDR3 comprises 16 residues. Germline V CDR1 and CDR2: SGHAT, FQNNGV.

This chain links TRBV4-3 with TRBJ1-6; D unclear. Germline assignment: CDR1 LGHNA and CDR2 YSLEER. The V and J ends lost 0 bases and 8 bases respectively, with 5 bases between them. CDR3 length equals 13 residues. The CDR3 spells CASSQESDSPLHF. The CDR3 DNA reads TGCGCCAGCAGCCAAGAATCAGATTCACCCCTCCACTTT.

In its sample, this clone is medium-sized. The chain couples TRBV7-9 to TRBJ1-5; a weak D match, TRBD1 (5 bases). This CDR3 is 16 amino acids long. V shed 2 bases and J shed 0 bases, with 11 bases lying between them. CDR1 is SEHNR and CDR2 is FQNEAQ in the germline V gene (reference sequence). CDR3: CASSLIVTGSNQPQHF. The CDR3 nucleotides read TGTGCCAGCAGCTTAATTGTTACAGGTAGCAATCAGCCCCAGCATTTT.